This TCR beta chain comes out of a study of T cell repertoires in cytomegalovirus infection. Overall study: Recently identified HLA-C-restricted CMV epitopes were among the peptides used. Public signatures in TCR beta pointed to CMV infection and matching HLA type. Whole-study findings and limits: HLA-C-restricted CMV-specific TCR beta clonotypes were dominant in the ex vivo response.

In this sample, this clonotype turned up many times. The antigen is unknown. Germline V gene lookup returns CDR1 SGHTA and CDR2 FQGNSA. Trimming took off 2 bases at V and 7 bases at J, with 18 bases between the two ends. The CDR3 totals 16 residues. TCRdb independently ran MiXCR on the reads; one entry per CDR3 protein. The sample carries around 310,000 distinct CDR3 sequences, roughly 28% recorded once. The sample consisted of cultured PBMCs, taken from culture after CMV antigen stimulation. The receptor comes from a human donor in good health (CMV status not recorded). Some clones in this sample may be carry-over from other donors' samples. This chain joins TRBV7-2 and TRBJ2-1; either TRBD1 or TRBD2 may supply D (6 bases each). Written as DNA, the CDR3 is TGTGCCAGCAGCTTAATTGGAAGGGGGGTAGTGAATGAGCAGTTCTTC. Residues: CASSLIGRGVVNEQFF. Based on the CDR3 plus reference TRBV7-2 and TRBJ2-1, the full variable domain is GAGVSQSPSNKVTEKGKDVELRCDPISGHTALYWYRQSLGQGLEFLIYFQGNSAPDKSGLPSDRFSAERTGGSVSTLTIQRTQQEDSAVYLCASSLIGRGVVNEQFFGPGTRLTVL.